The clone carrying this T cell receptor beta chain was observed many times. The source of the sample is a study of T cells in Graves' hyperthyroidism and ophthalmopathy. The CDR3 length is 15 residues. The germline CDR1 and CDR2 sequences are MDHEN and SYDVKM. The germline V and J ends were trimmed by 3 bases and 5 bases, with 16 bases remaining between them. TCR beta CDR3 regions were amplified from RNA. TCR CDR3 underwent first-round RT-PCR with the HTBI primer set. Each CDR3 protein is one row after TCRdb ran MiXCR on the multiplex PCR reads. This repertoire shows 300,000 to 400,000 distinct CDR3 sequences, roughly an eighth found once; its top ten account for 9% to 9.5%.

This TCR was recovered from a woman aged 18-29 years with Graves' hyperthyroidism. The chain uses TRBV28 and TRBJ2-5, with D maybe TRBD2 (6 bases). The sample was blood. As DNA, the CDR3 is TGTGCCAGCAGTTTTGATAGCGGCACAATGGAGACCCAGTACTTC. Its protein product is CASSFDSGTMETQYF.